Below, 31 T cell receptor beta chains from the same sample are listed, as sequenced in a study of T cell repertoires in cytomegalovirus infection. TCRdb reanalysed the reads using MiXCR and keeps one entry per CDR3 protein. The sample lists about 20,000 distinct CDR3 sequences, over 40% occurring once. No antigen has been identified for these receptors. This material consisted of CD8+ T cells from cultured PBMCs, taken from culture after CMV antigen stimulation. The receptors come from a human donor in good health (CMV status not recorded). Some clones in this sample may be carry-over from other donors' samples.

The chain uses TRBV7-9 and TRBJ2-3; D unresolved. CDR3 size: 15 residues. V was clipped by 1 base and J by 2 bases, with 10 bases between them. Germline V gene sequence: CDR1 SEHNR, CDR2 FQNEAQ (reference sequence). Written as DNA, the CDR3 is TGTGCCAGCAGCTTAGAGGTTAGCCTCACAGATACGCAGTATTTT. It yields the protein CASSLEVSLTDTQYF.

The chain recombines TRBV12-3 or TRBV12-4 with TRBJ1-3; D uncertain. Trimming removed 1 base at V and 4 bases at J, with 2 bases between. The CDR3 has 12 residues. CDR3 in DNA: TGTGCCAGCAGTTTAGAAGGAAACACCATATATTTT. Protein sequence: CASSLEGNTIYF.

The chain employs TRBV15 and TRBJ2-7; 8 positions match TRBD2. Looked up from germline, CDR1 is LNHNV and CDR2 is YYDKDF (reference sequence). The length of the CDR3 is 15 residues. The trim removed 0 bases at V and 7 bases at J, leaving 8 bases unmatched. The CDR3 nucleotides read TGTGCCACCAGCAGAGAGGGCGGGGGGTCGGAAGAGCAGTACTTC. Protein sequence: CATSREGGGSEEQYF. Complete variable domain (other parts from reference TRBV15 and TRBJ2-7): DAMVIQNPRYQVTQFGKPVTLSCSQTLNHNVMYWYQQKSSQAPKLLFHYYDKDFNNEADTPDNFQSRRPNTSFCFLDIRSPGLGDTAMYLCATSREGGGSEEQYFGPGTRLTVT.

The table lists this clonotype with a few counts. The chain carries TRBV4-1 and TRBJ2-2; the D is unclear. CDR3 length: 11 amino acids. The ends were cut back, 1 base at V and 10 bases at J, with 4 bases in the middle. CDR1 and CDR2 from the germline V gene are MGHRA and YSYEKL. The CDR3 is CASSQGQELFF. CDR3 DNA sequence: TGCGCCAGCAGCCAAGGACAGGAGCTGTTTTTT.

This clonotype was detected a few times. V is TRBV7-2 and J is TRBJ2-7, with a weak D call TRBD2 (6 bases). Germline assignment: CDR1 SGHTA and CDR2 FQGNSA. With 3 bases removed from V and 6 bases from J, the gap between germline ends came to 24 bases. The CDR3 is made up of 17 amino acids. The CDR3 spells CASSFSFGGTGLSEQYF. The CDR3 DNA follows: TGTGCCAGCAGCTTCAGCTTCGGCGGGACGGGGCTCAGCGAGCAGTACTTC.

This clonotype has just one count. The CDR3 region has the DNA TGTGCCTGGTCTATCCCGGGGGATCGGTACACTGAAGCTTTCTTT. Its translation: CAWSIPGDRYTEAFF. J is TRBJ1-1 and V is TRBV30, with D perhaps TRBD1 (5 bases). The CDR3 totals 15 residues. V was trimmed by 5 bases and J by 3 bases, leaving 19 bases between them. CDR1 GTSNPN and CDR2 SVGIG come from the germline V gene (reference sequence).

This clonotype occurred a few times. V is TRBV7-6 and J is TRBJ2-7; the match to TRBD2 covers 10 bases. From germline, CDR1 is SGHVS and CDR2 FNYEAQ. V lost 5 bases, J lost 6 bases, and 10 bases stayed unmatched. CDR3 length: 15 residues. CDR3 DNA: TGTGCCAGCAGCCCACCGGGACTAGCGTTTGTCGAGCAGTACTTC. Amino acids: CASSPPGLAFVEQYF.

The chain employs TRBV3-1 and TRBJ1-2; D not certain. CDR3 length equals 15 residues. Trimming removed 3 bases from V and 5 bases from J, with 16 bases in between. Germline lookup yields CDR1 LGHDT and CDR2 YNNKEL (reference sequence). The CDR3 loop is CASSHAALQIYGYTF. For the CDR3, the DNA is TGTGCCAGCAGCCACGCCGCGTTACAGATTTATGGCTACACCTTC.

V usage is TRBV7-4 and J usage is TRBJ2-7, with a tentative D call TRBD2 (5 bases). Germline CDR1 reads SGHVT; CDR2 reads SQSDAQ. This CDR3 region has 13 residues. V lost 1 base and J 6 bases, leaving 10 bases between the germline ends. The CDR3 loop reads CASSLGVAIEQYF. DNA of the CDR3: TGTGCCAGCAGCTTAGGGGTAGCGATCGAGCAGTACTTC.

J is TRBJ2-5 and V is TRBV7-2; no firm D call. The germline gives CDR1 SGHTA, CDR2 FQGNSA. Between the trimmed V and J ends, which lost 6 bases and 4 bases, there was a span of 12 bases. The CDR3 extends over 13 amino acids. In DNA, the CDR3 is TGTGCCAGCAGTAGAGGCATCGGAGAGACCCAGTACTTC. Its translation is CASSRGIGETQYF.

This clonotype was seen a handful of times. The chain links TRBV7-2 to TRBJ2-7, with D perhaps TRBD1 (6 bases). The CDR3 loop spans 14 amino acids. V gave up 3 bases and J gave up 3 bases, with 12 bases separating them. Germline V lookup: CDR1 SGHTA, CDR2 FQGNSA. CDR3 in amino acids: CASSLSGGGYEQYF. The CDR3 DNA reads as TGTGCCAGCAGCTTGAGTGGGGGCGGCTACGAGCAGTACTTC.

The chain links TRBV7-2 to TRBJ1-2; D is unresolved. The V end lost 1 base, the J end lost 8 bases, and 14 bases lay between the germline ends. Looked up from germline, CDR1 is SGHTA and CDR2 is FQGNSA. CDR3 length: 14 residues. CDR3 DNA sequence: TGTGCCAGCAGCTTAGGGACTGACTATTTCGGCTACACCTTC. It encodes CASSLGTDYFGYTF. Complete variable domain (other parts from reference TRBV7-2 and TRBJ1-2): GAGVSQSPSNKVTEKGKDVELRCDPISGHTALYWYRQSLGQGLEFLIYFQGNSAPDKSGLPSDRFSAERTGGSVSTLTIQRTQQEDSAVYLCASSLGTDYFGYTFGSGTRLTVV.

This clonotype was observed a few times. The chain joins TRBV27 to TRBJ2-7, with D tentatively TRBD1 (5 bases). Between the trimmed V and J ends, which lost 2 bases and 6 bases, there was a span of 11 bases. This CDR3 has 13 amino acids. Germline V gene data show CDR1 as MNHEY and CDR2 as SMNVEV (reference sequence). The CDR3 DNA reads as TGTGCCAGCAGTTTACAGTGGCAGGGCGAGCAGTACTTC. Protein product: CASSLQWQGEQYF.

The gene calls are TRBV14 and TRBJ1-2, with D perhaps TRBD1 (5 bases). CDR1 SGHDN and CDR2 FVKESK come from the germline V gene. Trimming stripped 2 bases from V and 4 bases from J, with 17 bases between. This CDR3 is 16 amino acids long. The CDR3 DNA reads as TGTGCCAGCAGCCAAACTTCAGGGCAAACGCCCTATGGCTACACCTTC. Its protein is CASSQTSGQTPYGYTF.

The rearrangement links TRBV12-3 or TRBV12-4 to TRBJ2-1; 13 positions agree with TRBD2. V was clipped by 5 bases and J by 4 bases; unmatched bases: 5. The CDR3 spans 16 residues. CDR3 protein: CASSPPGLAGYNEQFF. CDR3 in DNA: TGTGCCAGCAGTCCCCCGGGACTAGCGGGGTACAATGAGCAGTTCTTC.

CDR3 sequence reads: CASTPGQGVQPQHF. CDR3 coding DNA: TGTGCCAGTACCCCGGGACAGGGGGTTCAGCCCCAGCATTTT. V and J are TRBV19 and TRBJ1-5, with 11 bases matching TRBD1. J gave up 6 bases and V 7 bases, and 5 bases lay outside the gene matches. The CDR3 has 14 amino acids. In germline, CDR1 is LNHDA, CDR2 SQIVND (reference sequence).

This chain uses TRBV7-2 with TRBJ2-6, with D perhaps being TRBD1 or TRBD2 (6 bases each). With 2 bases removed from V and 0 bases from J, the gap between germline ends came to 14 bases. The germline gives CDR1 SGHTA, CDR2 FQGNSA. This CDR3 comprises 18 residues. CDR3 bases: TGTGCCAGCAGCTTAAGGGGGGCGTTCAACTCTGGGGCCAACGTCCTGACTTTC. This codes for CASSLRGAFNSGANVLTF.

The rearrangement joins TRBV19 to TRBJ1-5; 9 bases match TRBD1. Germline CDR1 and CDR2: LNHDA and SQIVND (reference sequence). CDR3 length: 15 amino acids. V lost 2 bases and J lost 6; bases outside the gene matches: 5. CDR3 protein: CASSISGQGGQPQHF. CDR3 sequence (DNA): TGTGCCAGTAGTATATCGGGACAGGGTGGTCAGCCCCAGCATTTT.

The V gene is TRBV29-1, the J gene TRBJ2-7; D not resolved. V was shortened by 6 bases and J by 3 bases, with 24 bases between the two germline ends. Germline loops: CDR1 SQVTM, CDR2 ANQGSEA. The CDR3 length is 16 residues. This CDR3 is CSVSVPGLGPYYEQYF. CDR3 bases: TGCAGCGTAAGTGTTCCGGGCCTCGGGCCGTACTACGAGCAGTACTTC.

V usage is TRBV6-6 and J usage is TRBJ2-6; D is unresolved. Trimming stripped 0 bases from V and 1 base from J, with 13 bases between. The CDR3 covers 18 residues. CDR1 and CDR2 from the germline V gene are MNHNY and SVGAGI (reference sequence). CDR3 sequence reads: CASSYSTAGRSGANVLTF. For the CDR3, the DNA is TGTGCCAGCAGTTACTCGACGGCAGGAAGGTCTGGGGCCAACGTCCTGACTTTC.

Turning to this clonotype: This may be a read error, as it is one base from a much larger clone. This CDR3 reads CATSLGQGVYEQYF. The CDR3 nucleotides are TGTGCCACCAGCTTGGGGCAGGGGGTCTACGAGCAGTACTTC. V and J are TRBV13 and TRBJ2-7, with TRBD1 identical over 7 bases. Germline CDR1 and CDR2: PRHDT and FYEKMQ (reference sequence). The CDR3 is made up of 14 amino acids.

The chain employs TRBV7-6 and TRBJ2-7; 8 bases fit TRBD1. From germline, CDR1 is SGHVS and CDR2 FNYEAQ. The CDR3 is 17 residues long. V was clipped by 5 bases and J by 4 bases; unmatched bases: 16. The CDR3 DNA reads as TGTGCCAGCAGCCCCCCCCCCGGCAGGGGGCGCGGATACGAGCAGTACTTC. Its translation: CASSPPPGRGRGYEQYF.

The CDR3 nucleotides are TGTGCCAGCAGTTTAGCGTTTTCAGGGGTCATCGCCAAAAACATTCAGTACTTC. It translates to CASSLAFSGVIAKNIQYF. V is TRBV28 and J is TRBJ2-4; weak D call: TRBD1 (6 bases). Trimming stripped 2 bases from V and 1 base from J, with 18 bases between. The CDR3 covers 18 residues. Germline-derived CDR1 and CDR2 are MDHEN and SYDVKM.

The chain recombines TRBV7-3 with TRBJ1-1, with 7 bases identical to TRBD1. CDR1 SGHTA and CDR2 FQGTGA come from the germline V gene. The CDR3 extends over 15 amino acids. The junction had 7 bases not matched to a gene; V was cut back by 5 bases and J by 1 base. CDR3 nucleotide sequence: TGTGCCAGCAGCCCGTCGGGACAGACGAACACTGAAGCTTTCTTT. Translation: CASSPSGQTNTEAFF.

This clonotype came up many times. The chain joins TRBV4-3 to TRBJ1-1, with D perhaps matching TRBD1 (6 bases). Trimming removed 0 bases at V and 1 base at J, with 9 bases between. Germline V gives CDR1 LGHNA, CDR2 YSLEER. The CDR3 runs to 15 residues. For the CDR3, the DNA is TGCGCCAGCAGCCAAGAACCGGGGGCGAACACTGAAGCTTTCTTT. This translates into CASSQEPGANTEAFF.

This clonotype showed up just a few times. V gene TRBV6-6 combines with J gene TRBJ1-1; no definite D call. Between the trimmed V and J ends, which lost 3 bases and 1 base, there was a span of 3 bases. This CDR3 region has 12 residues. Per the germline V gene, CDR1 is MNHNY and CDR2 is SVGAGI (reference sequence). The CDR3 DNA reads as TGTGCCAGCAGTTATAGGAACACTGAAGCTTTCTTT. Translating gives CASSYRNTEAFF.

This clonotype came up a few times. The chain links TRBV7-8 to TRBJ1-1; 7 nucleotides agree with TRBD1. Germline lookup yields CDR1 SGHVS and CDR2 FQNEAQ. This CDR3 is 16 amino acids long. The V and J ends lost 7 bases and 1 base, in that order; junction bases with no gene match: 12. Written as DNA, the CDR3 is TGTGCCAGCAACCTAGTCCGGGACAGCTCGAACACTGAAGCTTTCTTT. Its protein product is CASNLVRDSSNTEAFF.

The chain joins TRBV28 to TRBJ1-6; 9 bases line up with TRBD1. The ends lost 5 bases at V and 4 bases at J; junction bases unmatched: 9. The CDR3 covers 17 residues. CDR1 is MDHEN and CDR2 is SYDVKM in the germline V gene. For the CDR3, the DNA is TGTGCCAGCAGTGCTCCACGGACAGGGGAATATAATTCACCCCTCCACTTT. Protein: CASSAPRTGEYNSPLHF.

Only a few counts were recorded for this clonotype. V gene TRBV12-3 or TRBV12-4 combines with J gene TRBJ1-1; 7 bases align to TRBD1. Trimming cost V 3 bases and J 7 bases; bases outside gene matches: 5. The CDR3 runs 13 residues. The CDR3 reads CASSLGTEDEAFF. The CDR3 nucleotides read TGTGCCAGCAGTTTGGGGACAGAGGATGAAGCTTTCTTT.

This clonotype has just a few counts. This chain uses TRBV7-2 with TRBJ2-7; TRBD1 matches 9 bases. The V gene end was trimmed by 5 bases and the J gene end by 5 bases; junction bases not matched to a gene: 7. Germline V gene data show CDR1 as SGHTA and CDR2 as FQGNSA. CDR3 length equals 14 residues. The CDR3: CASSRDRGTDEQYF. CDR3 nucleotides: TGTGCCAGCAGCCGAGACAGGGGGACTGACGAGCAGTACTTC. Full variable domain (rest looked up from reference TRBV7-2 and TRBJ2-7): GAGVSQSPSNKVTEKGKDVELRCDPISGHTALYWYRQSLGQGLEFLIYFQGNSAPDKSGLPSDRFSAERTGGSVSTLTIQRTQQEDSAVYLCASSRDRGTDEQYFGPGTRLTVT.

This clonotype was observed at least ten times. V is TRBV6-1 and J is TRBJ1-2, with D perhaps TRBD1 (5 bases). Germline V CDR1 and CDR2: MNHNS, SASEGT. The CDR3 consists of 13 residues. The ends were cut back, 6 bases at V and 4 bases at J, with 12 bases in the middle. The CDR3 sequence: CASSSGRSYGYTF. The CDR3 coding sequence is TGTGCCAGCAGCTCGGGACGGTCCTATGGCTACACCTTC.